Each of the 2 T cell receptor beta chains below was sequenced from the same sample in a study of spatial heterogeneity in lung cancer. TCRdb analysed the 5' RACE reads with MiXCR anew, one entry per CDR3 protein. The repertoire includes about 15,000 distinct CDR3 sequences, roughly 4% of them detected once, and 9.8% sits in the top ten. The time point was: sample taken at primary tumor resection. Sequencing was performed on normal lung tissue next to the tumor, taken at surgery. The origin of the receptors is a male donor with early-stage non-small cell lung cancer.

About this clonotype itself: A much larger clone lies a single base off, so this may be a read error. This beta chain lies outside the target of a library built for alpha chains; its clone size means little. This rearrangement joins TRBV19 to TRBJ2-2; no definite D call. CDR3 length: 13 residues. The germline V gene has CDR1 LNHDA and CDR2 SQIVND (reference sequence). The CDR3 region is CVSSIDVTGELFF. The DNA of the CDR3 is TGTGTCAGTAGTATCGATGTCACCGGGGAGCTGTTTTTT.

Relative to its sample, this clonotype is medium-sized. As an off-target read in a library built for alpha chains, this beta chain has a frequency of little significance. The chain has TRBV19 and TRBJ2-7, with D tentatively TRBD2 (5 bases). Germline-derived CDR1 and CDR2 are LNHDA and SQIVND (reference sequence). This CDR3 contains 15 residues. Trimming left V 4 bases short and J 2 bases short, with 15 bases between. The CDR3 nucleotides are TGTGCCAGTAGTACCCTGGGCGGAGGCACCTACGAGCAGTACTTC. Translating it yields CASSTLGGGTYEQYF.